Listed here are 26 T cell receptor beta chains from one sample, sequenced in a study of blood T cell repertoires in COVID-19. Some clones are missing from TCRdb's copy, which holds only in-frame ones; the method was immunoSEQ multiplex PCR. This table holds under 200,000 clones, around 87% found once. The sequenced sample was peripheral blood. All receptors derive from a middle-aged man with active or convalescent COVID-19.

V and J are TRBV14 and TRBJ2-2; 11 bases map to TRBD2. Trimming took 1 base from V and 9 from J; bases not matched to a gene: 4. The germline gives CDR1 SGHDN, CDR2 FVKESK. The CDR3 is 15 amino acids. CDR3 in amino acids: CASSQGLAGTRELFF. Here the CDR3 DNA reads TGTGCCAGCAGCCAAGGACTAGCGGGAACCCGGGAGCTGTTTTTT.

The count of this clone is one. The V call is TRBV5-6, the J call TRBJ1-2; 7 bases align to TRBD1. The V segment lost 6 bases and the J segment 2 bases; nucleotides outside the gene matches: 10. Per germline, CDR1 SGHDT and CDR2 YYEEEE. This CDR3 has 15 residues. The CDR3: CASTNRDRANYGYTF. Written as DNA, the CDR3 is TGTGCCAGCACCAATAGAGACAGGGCGAACTATGGCTACACCTTC.

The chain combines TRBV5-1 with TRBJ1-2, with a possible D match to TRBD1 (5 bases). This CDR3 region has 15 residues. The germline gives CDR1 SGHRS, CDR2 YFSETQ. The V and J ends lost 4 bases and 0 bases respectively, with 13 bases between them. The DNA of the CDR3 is TGCGCCAGCAGCCCGGGGGACGGTCCTAACTATGGCTACACCTTC. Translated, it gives CASSPGDGPNYGYTF.

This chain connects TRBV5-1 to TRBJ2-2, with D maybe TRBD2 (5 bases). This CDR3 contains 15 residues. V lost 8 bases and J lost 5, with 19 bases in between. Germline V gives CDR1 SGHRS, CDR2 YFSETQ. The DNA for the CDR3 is TGCGCCAGTGCGTCCCCCGGGGTTAGTACCGGGGAGCTGTTTTTT. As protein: CASASPGVSTGELFF.

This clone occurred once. This CDR3 is CASSFKVELFF. CDR3 nucleotide sequence: TGTGCCAGCAGTTTTAAAGTCGAACTGTTCTTC. The chain employs TRBV28 and TRBJ2-1; no clear D. This CDR3 comprises 11 residues. Looked up from germline, CDR1 is MDHEN and CDR2 is SYDVKM. With 3 bases removed from V and 15 bases from J, the gap between germline ends came to 12 bases.

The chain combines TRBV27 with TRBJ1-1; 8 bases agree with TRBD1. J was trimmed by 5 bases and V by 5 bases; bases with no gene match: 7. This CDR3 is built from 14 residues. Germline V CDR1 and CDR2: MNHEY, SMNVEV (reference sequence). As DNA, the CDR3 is TGTGCCAGCAGTCCGACGGACAGGGATACTGAAGCTTTCTTT. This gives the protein CASSPTDRDTEAFF.

The CDR3 region is CASSSYGQGVGNTGELFF. The CDR3 bases are TGTGCCAGCAGCTCTTATGGACAGGGCGTAGGAAACACCGGGGAGCTGTTTTTT. The genes are TRBV7-9 and TRBJ2-2; TRBD1 agrees at 8 bases. The length of the CDR3 is 18 residues. Trimming at V came to 4 bases and at J to 2 bases, leaving 12 bases not matched to a gene. CDR1 and CDR2 (germline): SEHNR, FQNEAQ (reference sequence). The full variable domain, with the rest looked up from reference TRBV7-9 and TRBJ2-2, is DTGVSQNPRHKITKRGQNVTFRCDPISEHNRLYWYRQTLGQGPEFLTYFQNEAQLEKSRLLSDRFSAERPKGSFSTLEIQRTEQGDSAMYLCASSSYGQGVGNTGELFFGEGSRLTVL.

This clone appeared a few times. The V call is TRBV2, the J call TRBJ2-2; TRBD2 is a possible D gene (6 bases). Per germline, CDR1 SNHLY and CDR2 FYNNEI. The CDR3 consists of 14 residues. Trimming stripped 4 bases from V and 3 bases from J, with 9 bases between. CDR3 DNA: TGTGCCAGCAGTGCGGGGGTGGACACCGGGGAGCTGTTTTTT. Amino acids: CASSAGVDTGELFF.

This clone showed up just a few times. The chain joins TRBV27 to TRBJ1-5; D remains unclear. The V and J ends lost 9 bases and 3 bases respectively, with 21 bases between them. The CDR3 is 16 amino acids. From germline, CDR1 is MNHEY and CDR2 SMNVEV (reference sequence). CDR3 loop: CASSGDGYNYNQPQHF. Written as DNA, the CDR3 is TGTGCCAGTAGTGGAGATGGCTACAATTACAATCAGCCCCAGCATTTT.

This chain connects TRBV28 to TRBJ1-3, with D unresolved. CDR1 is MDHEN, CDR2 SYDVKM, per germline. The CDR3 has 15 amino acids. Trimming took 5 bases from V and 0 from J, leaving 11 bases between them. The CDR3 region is CASSLTTASGNTIYF. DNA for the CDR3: TGTGCCAGCAGTCTGACAACCGCCTCTGGAAACACCATATATTTT.

The CDR3 here is CASTASGRSYEQYF. The CDR3 DNA sequence: TGTGCCAGTACAGCTTCAGGGCGATCCTACGAGCAGTACTTC. The gene calls are TRBV19 and TRBJ2-7; the D gene is possibly TRBD1 (5 bases). Per germline, CDR1 LNHDA and CDR2 SQIVND (reference sequence). Trimming pared 7 bases from V and 1 base from J, leaving 14 bases between. This CDR3 is 14 amino acids long.

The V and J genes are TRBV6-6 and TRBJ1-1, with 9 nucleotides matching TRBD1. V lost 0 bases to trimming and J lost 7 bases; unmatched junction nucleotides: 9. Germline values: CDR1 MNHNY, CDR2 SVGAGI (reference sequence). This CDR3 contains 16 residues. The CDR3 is CASSYSPPGQGFEAFF. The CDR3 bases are TGTGCCAGCAGTTACTCACCCCCGGGACAGGGCTTTGAAGCTTTCTTT.

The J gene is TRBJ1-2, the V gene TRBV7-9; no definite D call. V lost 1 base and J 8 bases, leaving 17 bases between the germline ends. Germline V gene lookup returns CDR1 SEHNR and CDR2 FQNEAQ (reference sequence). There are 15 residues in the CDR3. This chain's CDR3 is CASSLVFRISSGYTF. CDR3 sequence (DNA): TGTGCCAGCAGCTTAGTATTCAGGATTTCTTCGGGCTACACCTTC.

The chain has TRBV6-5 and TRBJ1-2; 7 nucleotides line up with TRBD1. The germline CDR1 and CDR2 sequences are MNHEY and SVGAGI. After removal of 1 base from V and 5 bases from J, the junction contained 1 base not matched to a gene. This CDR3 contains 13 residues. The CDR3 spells CASSYLQGYGYTF. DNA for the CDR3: TGTGCCAGCAGTTACTTACAGGGGTATGGCTACACCTTC.

This CDR3 reads CASRTLTQYF. The CDR3 DNA is TGTGCCAGCCGAACTTTAACCCAGTACTTC. V usage is TRBV2 and J usage is TRBJ2-5; D unresolved. The CDR3 is made up of 10 amino acids. V lost 8 bases to trimming and J lost 8 bases, with 9 bases between them. Germline CDR1 is SNHLY and CDR2 is FYNNEI.

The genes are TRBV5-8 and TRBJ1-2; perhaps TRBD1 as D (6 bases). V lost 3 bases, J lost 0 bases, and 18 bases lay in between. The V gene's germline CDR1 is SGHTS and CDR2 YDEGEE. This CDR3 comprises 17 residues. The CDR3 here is CASSSNVGGHPNYGYTF. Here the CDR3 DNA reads TGTGCCAGCAGCTCTAACGTTGGGGGACACCCTAACTATGGCTACACCTTC.

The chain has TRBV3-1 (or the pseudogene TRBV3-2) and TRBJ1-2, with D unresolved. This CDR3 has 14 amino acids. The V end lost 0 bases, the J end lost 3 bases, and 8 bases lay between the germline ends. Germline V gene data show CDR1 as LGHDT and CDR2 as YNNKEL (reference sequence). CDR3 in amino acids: CASSQDSSHYGYTF. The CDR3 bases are TGTGCCAGCAGCCAAGATAGTTCCCACTATGGCTACACCTTC.

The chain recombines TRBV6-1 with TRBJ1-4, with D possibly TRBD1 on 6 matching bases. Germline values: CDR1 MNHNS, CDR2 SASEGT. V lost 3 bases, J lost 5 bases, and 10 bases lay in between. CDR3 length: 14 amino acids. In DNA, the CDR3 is TGTGCCAGCAGTGATATGGGGACAAATGAAAAACTGTTTTTT. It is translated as CASSDMGTNEKLFF.

CDR3 bases: TGTGCCAGCAGTTACTCGACCGACAACACCTACGAGCAGTACTTC. Translation gives CASSYSTDNTYEQYF. The J gene is TRBJ2-7, the V gene TRBV6-2 or TRBV6-3; D unclear. Per the germline V gene, CDR1 is MNHEY and CDR2 is SVGEGT. Trimming took 0 bases from V and 2 from J, leaving 11 bases between them. This CDR3 contains 15 residues.

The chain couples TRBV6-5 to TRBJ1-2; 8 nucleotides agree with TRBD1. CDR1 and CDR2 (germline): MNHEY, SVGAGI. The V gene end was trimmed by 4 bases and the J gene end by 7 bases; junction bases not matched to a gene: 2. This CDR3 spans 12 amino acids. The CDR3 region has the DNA TGTGCCAGCAGTTCCGGGACAGGTGGCTACACCTTC. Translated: CASSSGTGGYTF.

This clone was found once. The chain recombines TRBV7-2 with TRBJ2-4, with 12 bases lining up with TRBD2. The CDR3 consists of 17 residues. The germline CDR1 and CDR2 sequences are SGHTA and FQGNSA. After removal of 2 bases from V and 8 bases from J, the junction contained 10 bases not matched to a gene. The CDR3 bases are TGTGCCAGCAGCTTACCCCCGCTAGCGGGGGGGCGGGACATTCAGTACTTC. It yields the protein CASSLPPLAGGRDIQYF.

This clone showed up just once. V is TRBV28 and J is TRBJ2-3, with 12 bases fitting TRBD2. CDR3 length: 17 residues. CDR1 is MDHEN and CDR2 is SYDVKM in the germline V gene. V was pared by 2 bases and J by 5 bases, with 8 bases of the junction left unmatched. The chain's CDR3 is CASSLPTSGGGIDTQYF. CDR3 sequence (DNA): TGTGCCAGCAGTTTACCGACTAGCGGGGGTGGGATAGATACGCAGTATTTT.

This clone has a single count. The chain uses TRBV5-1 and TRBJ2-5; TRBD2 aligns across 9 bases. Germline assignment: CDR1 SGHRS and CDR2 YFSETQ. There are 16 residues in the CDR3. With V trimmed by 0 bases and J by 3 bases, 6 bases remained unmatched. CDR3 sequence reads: CASSLVTAGGKETQYF. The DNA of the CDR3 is TGCGCCAGCAGCTTGGTAACAGCGGGGGGTAAAGAGACCCAGTACTTC.

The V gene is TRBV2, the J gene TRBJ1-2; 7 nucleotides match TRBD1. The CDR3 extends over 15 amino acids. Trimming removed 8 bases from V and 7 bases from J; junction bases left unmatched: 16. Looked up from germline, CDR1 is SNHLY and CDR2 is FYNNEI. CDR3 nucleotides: TGTGCCAGCTCACAAGGAAAGGGGGCCATTGGTGGCTACACCTTC. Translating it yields CASSQGKGAIGGYTF.

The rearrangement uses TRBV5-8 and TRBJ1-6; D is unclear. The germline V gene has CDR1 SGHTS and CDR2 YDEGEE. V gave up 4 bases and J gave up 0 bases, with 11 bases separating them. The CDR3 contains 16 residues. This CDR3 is CASSLTGSSYNSPLHF. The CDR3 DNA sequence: TGTGCCAGCAGCCTGACCGGGAGCTCCTATAATTCACCCCTCCACTTT.

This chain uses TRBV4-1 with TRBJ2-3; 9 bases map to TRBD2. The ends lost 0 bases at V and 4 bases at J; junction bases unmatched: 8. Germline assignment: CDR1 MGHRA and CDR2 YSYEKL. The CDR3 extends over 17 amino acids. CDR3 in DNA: TGCGCCAGCAGCCAAGAGGCCAGCGGGGGGCTCGCAGATACGCAGTATTTT. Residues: CASSQEASGGLADTQYF.